This TCR beta chain was sequenced for a study of cytomegalovirus exposure and HLA in healthy donors. Study information: The study's early data release held about 80 million unique TCRs from HLA-typed donors.

General study results and limits: Among immune exposure information, only CMV serostatus was available. The classifier reportedly diagnosed cytomegalovirus status with high sensitivity and specificity. HLA restriction was apparent for most CMV-associated TCR beta chains in a later analysis.

Germline CDR1 KGHSH, CDR2 LQKENI. The CDR3 runs 15 residues. With 1 base removed from V and 4 bases from J, the gap between germline ends came to 14 bases. To note about this clone: Its target is unknown.

Both 60 Vbeta primers and 13 Jbeta primers went into the PCR. Profiling relied on immunoSEQ multiplex PCR, and the TCRdb table lists in-frame clones only, not all of them. This sample has around 170,000 clones, with roughly 78% found just once. The sequenced sample consisted of PBMCs. This TCR came from a woman aged 35 to 49 in good health and CMV-seronegative. The chain uses TRBV18 and TRBJ2-7; no firm D call. This CDR3 reads CASSPRVSYGYEQYF. The CDR3, as DNA: TGTGCCAGCTCACCACGAGTTTCCTACGGGTACGAGCAGTACTTC.